The 5 T cell receptor beta chains below come from one sample, sequenced in a study of cytomegalovirus exposure and HLA in healthy donors. It was with 60 Vbeta and 13 Jbeta primers that the PCR ran. TCRdb keeps only in-frame clones here, not all; method: immunoSEQ multiplex PCR. The profile shows 130,000 to 150,000 clones, roughly 80% of them singletons. Sequencing input: PBMCs. The receptors derive from a woman aged 40 to 50 in good health and CMV-seropositive.

This clone was detected only a few times. The V and J genes are TRBV4-1 and TRBJ1-6; TRBD1 agrees at 8 bases. The CDR3 spans 18 residues. The J segment lost 3 bases and the V segment lost 1 base, leaving 8 bases of the junction unmatched. Germline V gives CDR1 MGHRA, CDR2 YSYEKL. CDR3 in amino acids: CASSQGRTGIFYNSPLHF. In DNA form, the CDR3 reads TGCGCCAGCAGCCAAGGGAGGACAGGGATCTTCTATAATTCACCCCTCCACTTT.

V is TRBV10-3 and J is TRBJ2-1, with D tentatively TRBD2 (7 bases). The V end was cut by 0 bases, the J end by 8 bases, with 20 bases between. This CDR3 has 17 residues. The germline CDR1 and CDR2 sequences are ENHRY and SYGVKD. The CDR3: CAISESRGGGGTDEQFF. CDR3 DNA: TGTGCCATCAGTGAGTCGAGAGGAGGGGGGGGGACTGATGAGCAGTTCTTC.

The chain employs TRBV19 and TRBJ2-7; possibly TRBD1 for D (6 bases). Germline CDR1 reads LNHDA; CDR2 reads SQIVND (reference sequence). Trimming removed 4 bases from V and 3 bases from J, with 13 bases in between. This CDR3 spans 14 amino acids. The CDR3 DNA reads TGTGCCAGTAGTAGCGGACAGAGTTTCTACGAGCAGTACTTC. Translating gives CASSSGQSFYEQYF.

This clone was seen only once. The chain couples TRBV30 to TRBJ1-3, with unresolved D. Germline V gives CDR1 GTSNPN, CDR2 SVGIG (reference sequence). CDR3 length: 13 residues. V lost 4 bases and J 2 bases, leaving 9 bases between the germline ends. The CDR3 sequence is CAWIFGAGNTIYF. The CDR3 nucleotides are TGTGCCTGGATCTTCGGGGCTGGAAACACCATATATTTT.

The chain has TRBV28 and TRBJ2-2; D might be TRBD2 (7 bases). This CDR3 is 19 amino acids long. Germline CDR1 and CDR2: MDHEN and SYDVKM. V shed 3 bases and J shed 4 bases, with 24 bases lying between them. This CDR3 is CASSFSYWEGGASTGELFF. DNA for the CDR3: TGTGCCAGCAGTTTCTCATATTGGGAAGGGGGGGCGAGCACCGGGGAGCTGTTTTTT.